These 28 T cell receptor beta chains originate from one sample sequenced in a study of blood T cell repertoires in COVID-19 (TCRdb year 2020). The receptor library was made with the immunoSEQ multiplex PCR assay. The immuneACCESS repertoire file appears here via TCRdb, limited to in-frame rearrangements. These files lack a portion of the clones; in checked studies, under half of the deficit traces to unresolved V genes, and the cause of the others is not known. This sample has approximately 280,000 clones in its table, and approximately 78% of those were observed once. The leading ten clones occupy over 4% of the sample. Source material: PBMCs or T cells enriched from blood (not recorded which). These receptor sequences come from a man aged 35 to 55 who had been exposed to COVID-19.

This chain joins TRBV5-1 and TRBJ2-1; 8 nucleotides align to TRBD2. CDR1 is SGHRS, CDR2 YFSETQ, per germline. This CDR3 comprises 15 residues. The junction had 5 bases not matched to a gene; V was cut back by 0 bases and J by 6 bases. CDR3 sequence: CASSLVSGEVNEQFF. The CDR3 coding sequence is TGCGCCAGCAGCTTGGTTAGCGGGGAAGTCAATGAGCAGTTCTTC.

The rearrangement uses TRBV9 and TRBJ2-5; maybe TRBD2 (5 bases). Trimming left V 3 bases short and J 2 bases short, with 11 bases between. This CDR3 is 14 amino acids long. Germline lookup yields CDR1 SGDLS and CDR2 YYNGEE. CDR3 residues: CASSARSGQETQYF. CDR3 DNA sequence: TGTGCCAGCAGCGCCCGCTCGGGGCAAGAGACCCAGTACTTC.

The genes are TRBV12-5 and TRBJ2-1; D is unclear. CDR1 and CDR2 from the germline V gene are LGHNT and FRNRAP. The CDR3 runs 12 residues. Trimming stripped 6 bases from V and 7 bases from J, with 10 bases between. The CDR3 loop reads CASGYYENEQFF. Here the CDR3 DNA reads TGTGCTAGTGGCTACTACGAGAATGAGCAGTTCTTC.

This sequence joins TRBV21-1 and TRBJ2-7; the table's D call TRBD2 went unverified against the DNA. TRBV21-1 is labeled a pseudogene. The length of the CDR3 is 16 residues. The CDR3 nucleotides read TGTGCCAGCAGCAAAGATTCCGGGGGACCCTCCTACGAGCAGTACTTC. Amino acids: CASSKDSGGPSYEQYF.

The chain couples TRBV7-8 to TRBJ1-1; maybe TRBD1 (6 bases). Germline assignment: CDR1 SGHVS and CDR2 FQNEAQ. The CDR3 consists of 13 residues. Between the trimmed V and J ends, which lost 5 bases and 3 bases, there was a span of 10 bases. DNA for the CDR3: TGTGCCAGCAGCCCAACAGGGCACACTGAAGCTTTCTTT. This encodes CASSPTGHTEAFF.

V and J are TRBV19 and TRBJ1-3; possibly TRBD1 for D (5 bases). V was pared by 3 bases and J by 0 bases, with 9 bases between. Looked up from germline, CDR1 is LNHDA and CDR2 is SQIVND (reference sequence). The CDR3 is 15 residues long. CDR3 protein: CASSIGHYSGNTIYF. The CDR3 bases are TGTGCCAGTAGTATTGGACACTACTCTGGAAACACCATATATTTT.

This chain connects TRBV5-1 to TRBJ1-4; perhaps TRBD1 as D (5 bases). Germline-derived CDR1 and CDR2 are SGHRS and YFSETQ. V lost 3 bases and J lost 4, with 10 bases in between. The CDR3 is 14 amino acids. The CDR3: CASSSTGDNEKLFF. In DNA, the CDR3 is TGCGCCAGCAGCTCTACAGGAGATAATGAAAAACTGTTTTTT.

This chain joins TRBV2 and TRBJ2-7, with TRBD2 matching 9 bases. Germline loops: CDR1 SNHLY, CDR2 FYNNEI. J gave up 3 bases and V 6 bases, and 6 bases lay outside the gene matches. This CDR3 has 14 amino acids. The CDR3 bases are TGTGCCAGCAGGGCGGGAGGGCCTCTCTACGAGCAGTACTTC. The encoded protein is CASRAGGPLYEQYF.

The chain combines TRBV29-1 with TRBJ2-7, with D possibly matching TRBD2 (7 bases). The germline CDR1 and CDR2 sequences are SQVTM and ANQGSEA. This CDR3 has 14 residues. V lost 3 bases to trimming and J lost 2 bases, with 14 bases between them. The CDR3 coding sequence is TGCAGCGTTGAGACGGGGGGCAGGCCCTACGAGCAGTACTTC. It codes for CSVETGGRPYEQYF.

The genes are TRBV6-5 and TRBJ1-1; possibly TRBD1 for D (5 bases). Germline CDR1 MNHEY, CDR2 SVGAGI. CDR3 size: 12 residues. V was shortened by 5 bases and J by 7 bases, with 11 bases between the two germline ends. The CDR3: CASSQGGVEAFF. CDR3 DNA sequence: TGTGCCAGCAGTCAGGGCGGGGTTGAAGCTTTCTTT.

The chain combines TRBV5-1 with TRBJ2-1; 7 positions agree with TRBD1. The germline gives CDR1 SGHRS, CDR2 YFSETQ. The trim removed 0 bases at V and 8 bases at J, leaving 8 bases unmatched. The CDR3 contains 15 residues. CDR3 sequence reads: CASSLAGRGIDEQFF. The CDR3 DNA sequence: TGCGCCAGCAGCTTGGCAGGCAGGGGGATTGATGAGCAGTTCTTC.

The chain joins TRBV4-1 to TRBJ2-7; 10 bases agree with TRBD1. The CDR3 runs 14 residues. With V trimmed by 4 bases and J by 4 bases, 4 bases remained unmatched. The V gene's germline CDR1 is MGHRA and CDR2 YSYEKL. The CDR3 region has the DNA TGCGCCAGCAGCCCCTGGGACAGGGGTTACGAGCAGTACTTC. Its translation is CASSPWDRGYEQYF.

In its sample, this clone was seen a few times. This CDR3 reads CASSHGTSPYEQYF. Here the CDR3 DNA reads TGTGCCAGCAGCCACGGGACTAGCCCCTACGAGCAGTACTTC. This chain uses TRBV3-1 (or the pseudogene TRBV3-2) with TRBJ2-7, with 9 bases aligning to TRBD2. The CDR3 has 14 residues. Trimming cost V 3 bases and J 2 bases; bases outside gene matches: 2. The germline V gene has CDR1 LGHDT and CDR2 YNNKEL (reference sequence).

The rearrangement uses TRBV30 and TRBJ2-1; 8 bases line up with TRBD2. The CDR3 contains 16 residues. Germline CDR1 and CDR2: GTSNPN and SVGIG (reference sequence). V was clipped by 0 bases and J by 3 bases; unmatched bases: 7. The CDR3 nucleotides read TGTGCCTGGAGTGTGGGGACGGGAGGGTACTACAATGAGCAGTTCTTC. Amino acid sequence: CAWSVGTGGYYNEQFF.

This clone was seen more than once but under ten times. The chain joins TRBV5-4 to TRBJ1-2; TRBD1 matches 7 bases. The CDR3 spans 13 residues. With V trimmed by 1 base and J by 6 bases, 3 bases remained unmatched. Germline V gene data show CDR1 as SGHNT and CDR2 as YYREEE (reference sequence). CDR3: CASSLTGDNGYTF. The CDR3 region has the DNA TGTGCCAGCAGCTTGACAGGGGATAATGGCTACACCTTC. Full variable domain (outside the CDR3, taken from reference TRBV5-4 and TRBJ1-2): ETGVTQSPTHLIKTRGQQVTLRCSSQSGHNTVSWYQQALGQGPQFIFQYYREEENGRGNFPPRFSGLQFPNYSSELNVNALELDDSALYLCASSLTGDNGYTFGSGTRLTVV.

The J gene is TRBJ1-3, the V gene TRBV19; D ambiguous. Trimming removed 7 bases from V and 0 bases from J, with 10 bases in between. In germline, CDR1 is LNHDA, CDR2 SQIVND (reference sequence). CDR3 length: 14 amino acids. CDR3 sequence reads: CASNSVASGNTIYF. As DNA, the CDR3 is TGTGCCAGTAATTCGGTTGCCTCTGGAAACACCATATATTTT. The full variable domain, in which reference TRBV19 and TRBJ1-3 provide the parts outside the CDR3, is DGGITQSPKYLFRKEGQNVTLSCEQNLNHDAMYWYRQDPGQGLRLIYYSQIVNDFQKGDIAEGYSVSREKKESFPLTVTSAQKNPTAFYLCASNSVASGNTIYFGEGSWLTVV.

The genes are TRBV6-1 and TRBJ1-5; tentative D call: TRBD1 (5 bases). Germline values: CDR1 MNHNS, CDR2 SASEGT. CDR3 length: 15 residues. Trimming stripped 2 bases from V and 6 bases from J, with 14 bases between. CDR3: CASSESRQGSQPQHF. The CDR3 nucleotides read TGTGCCAGCAGTGAAAGTCGTCAGGGATCTCAGCCCCAGCATTTT.

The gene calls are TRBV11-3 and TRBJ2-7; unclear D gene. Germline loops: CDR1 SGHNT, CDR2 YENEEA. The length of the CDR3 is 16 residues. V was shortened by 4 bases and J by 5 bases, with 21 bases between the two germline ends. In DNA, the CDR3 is TGTGCCAGCAGCTCCTTGGTTAGGCCTGCAACTAACGAGCAGTACTTC. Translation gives CASSSLVRPATNEQYF.

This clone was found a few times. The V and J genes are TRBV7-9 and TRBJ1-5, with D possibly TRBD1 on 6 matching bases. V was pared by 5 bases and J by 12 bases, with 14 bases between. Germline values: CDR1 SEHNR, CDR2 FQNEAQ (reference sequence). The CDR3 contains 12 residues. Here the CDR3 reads CASSTAGGGQHF. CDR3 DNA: TGTGCCAGCAGCACCGCGGGGGGCGGCCAGCATTTT.

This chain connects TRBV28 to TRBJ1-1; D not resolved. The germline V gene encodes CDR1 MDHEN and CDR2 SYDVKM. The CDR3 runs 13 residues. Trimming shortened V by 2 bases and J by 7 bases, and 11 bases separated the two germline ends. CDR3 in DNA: TGTGCCAGCAGTTTACCAGTTTTCAATGAAGCTTTCTTT. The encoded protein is CASSLPVFNEAFF.

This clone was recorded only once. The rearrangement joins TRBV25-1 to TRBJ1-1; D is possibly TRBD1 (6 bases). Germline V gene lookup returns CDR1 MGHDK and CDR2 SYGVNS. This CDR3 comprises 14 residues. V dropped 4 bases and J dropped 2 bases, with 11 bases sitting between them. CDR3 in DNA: TGTGCCAGCAGTGTGGGAGGGGGAAACACTGAAGCTTTCTTT. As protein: CASSVGGGNTEAFF.

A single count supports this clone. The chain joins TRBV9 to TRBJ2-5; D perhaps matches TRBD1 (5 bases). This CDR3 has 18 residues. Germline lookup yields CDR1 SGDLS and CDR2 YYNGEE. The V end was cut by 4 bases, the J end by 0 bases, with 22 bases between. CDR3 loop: CASSFSTIAETDQETQYF. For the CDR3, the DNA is TGTGCCAGCAGCTTCTCCACCATAGCCGAGACAGACCAAGAGACCCAGTACTTC. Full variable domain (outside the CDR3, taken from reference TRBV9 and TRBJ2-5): DSGVTQTPKHLITATGQRVTLRCSPRSGDLSVYWYQQSLDQGLQFLIQYYNGEERAKGNILERFSAQQFPDLHSELNLSSLELGDSALYFCASSFSTIAETDQETQYFGPGTRLLVL.

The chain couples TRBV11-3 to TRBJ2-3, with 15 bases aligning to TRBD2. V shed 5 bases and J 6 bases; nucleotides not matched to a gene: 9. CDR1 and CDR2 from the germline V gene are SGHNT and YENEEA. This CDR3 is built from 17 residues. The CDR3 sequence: CASSQGLAGGGADTQYF. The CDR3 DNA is TGTGCCAGCAGCCAAGGACTAGCGGGAGGGGGTGCGGATACGCAGTATTTT.

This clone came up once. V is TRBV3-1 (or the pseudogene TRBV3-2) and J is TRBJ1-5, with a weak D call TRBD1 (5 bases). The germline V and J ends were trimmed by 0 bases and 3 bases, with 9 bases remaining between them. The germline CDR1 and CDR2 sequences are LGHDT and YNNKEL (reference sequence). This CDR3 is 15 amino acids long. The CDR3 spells CASSQDRAINQPQHF. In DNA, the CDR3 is TGTGCCAGCAGCCAAGACAGGGCGATCAATCAGCCCCAGCATTTT.

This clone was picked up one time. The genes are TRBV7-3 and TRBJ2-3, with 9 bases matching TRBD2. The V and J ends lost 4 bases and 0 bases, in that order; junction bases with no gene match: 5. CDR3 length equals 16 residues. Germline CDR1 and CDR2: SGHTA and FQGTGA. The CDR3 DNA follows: TGTGCCAGCAGCTCCGTAGCGGGGGTTAGCACAGATACGCAGTATTTT. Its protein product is CASSSVAGVSTDTQYF.

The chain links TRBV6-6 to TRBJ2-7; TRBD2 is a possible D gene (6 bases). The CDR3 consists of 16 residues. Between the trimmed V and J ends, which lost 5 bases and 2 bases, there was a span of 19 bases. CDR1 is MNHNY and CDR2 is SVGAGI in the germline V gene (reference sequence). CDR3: CASSRPGTSSPYEQYF. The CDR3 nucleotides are TGTGCCAGCAGTCGGCCTGGGACTTCCTCCCCCTACGAGCAGTACTTC.

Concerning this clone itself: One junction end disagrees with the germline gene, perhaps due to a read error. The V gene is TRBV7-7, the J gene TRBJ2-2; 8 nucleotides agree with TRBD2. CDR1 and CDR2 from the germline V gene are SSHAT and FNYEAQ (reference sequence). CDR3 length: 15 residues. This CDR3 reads CASSQAGVGTGELFF. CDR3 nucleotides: TGTGCTAGCAGCCAAGCGGGAGTTGGTACCGGGGAGCTGTTTTTT.

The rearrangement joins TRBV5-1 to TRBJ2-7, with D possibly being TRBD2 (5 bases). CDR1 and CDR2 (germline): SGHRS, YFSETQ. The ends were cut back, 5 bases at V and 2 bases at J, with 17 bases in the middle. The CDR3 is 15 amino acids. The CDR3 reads CASSGNSETTYEQYF. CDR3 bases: TGCGCCAGCAGTGGGAATAGCGAAACAACCTACGAGCAGTACTTC.